Given below is one TCR beta chain in context. V was pared by 2 bases and J by 5 bases, with 6 bases of the junction left unmatched. The CDR3 covers 15 residues. From germline, CDR1 is SGDLS and CDR2 YYNGEE. Assay: immunoSEQ multiplex PCR; the TCRdb copy retains only in-frame clones and omits some. The top ten clones hold under 4.5% of a sample with 2,500 to 3,000 clones, over 85% of them seen once. This entry comes from a study of brain metastases from non-small cell lung cancer. Sequencing input: primary lung tumor tissue. The TCR originated in a donor aged 40 or over with non-small cell lung cancer. V gene TRBV9 combines with J gene TRBJ1-4; 7 bases agree with TRBD1. The CDR3 nucleotides are TGTGCCAGCAGCGTCAGGGGGACCCAGAATGAAAAACTGTTTTTT. Translation gives CASSVRGTQNEKLFF.